The rows below give T cell receptor beta chains drawn from one sample of a study of blood T cells in healthy people across ages. TCRdb passed the 5' RACE reads through MiXCR, listing each CDR3 protein once. The table has about 800,000 distinct CDR3 sequences, 25% seen once. This sample also appeared in a second study, on T cells of mothers and their children.

The sequenced sample consisted of blood. These receptors were collected from a boy between 5 and 17 years old in good health. Both conserved end residues are part of each CDR3. A D gene is named only where the DNA matches it firmly. Only some rows state a clone size, as once, few, many or a class for expanded clones.

abundance	d_gene	j_gene	v_gene	CDR3aa	CDR3nt
once	NA	TRBJ2-1	TRBV7-2	CASSLGQRTSPRQFF	TGTGCCAGCAGCTTGGGACAGCGGACTAGCCCCAGGCAGTTCTTC
NA	NA	TRBJ2-7	TRBV12-3/TRBV12-4	CASSHKSGDSSYEQYF	TGTGCCAGCAGTCACAAAAGCGGGGACAGTTCCTACGAGCAGTACTTC
NA	TRBD1	TRBJ1-2	TRBV20-1	CSAQTGGAGYGYTF	TGCAGTGCGCAGACAGGGGGCGCAGGCTATGGCTACACCTTC
NA	NA	TRBJ2-7	TRBV9	CASSAQGNPSYEQYF	TGTGCCAGCAGCGCCCAGGGGAACCCCTCCTACGAGCAGTACTTC
NA	TRBD1	TRBJ2-5	TRBV7-9	CASSFLDRARETQYF	TGTGCCAGCAGCTTCCTCGACAGGGCCCGGGAGACCCAGTACTTC
NA	NA	TRBJ2-1	TRBV12-3/TRBV12-4	CASRPSSPEQFF	TGTGCCAGCAGGCCTAGCTCCCCTGAGCAGTTCTTC
few	TRBD2	TRBJ2-5	TRBV29-1	CSVPSGSWETQYF	TGCAGCGTTCCAAGCGGGAGTTGGGAGACCCAGTACTTC
NA	NA	TRBJ2-7	TRBV20-1	CSARKTGTVTVAEQYF	TGCAGTGCTAGAAAAACAGGGACGGTTACGGTTGCCGAGCAGTACTTC
once	TRBD1	TRBJ2-5	TRBV7-9	CASSFPGTVQETQYF	TGTGCCAGCAGCTTCCCCGGGACAGTCCAAGAGACCCAGTACTTC
NA	NA	TRBJ2-3	TRBV11-3	CASSRSPSADTQYF	TGTGCCAGCAGCCGCTCCCCTAGCGCAGATACGCAGTATTTT
many	NA	TRBJ2-7	TRBV29-1	CSVAEGYEQYF	TGCAGCGTTGCTGAGGGGTACGAGCAGTACTTC
NA	TRBD2	TRBJ2-3	TRBV7-6	CASSLKGGRTDTQYF	TGTGCCAGCAGCTTAAAAGGCGGGAGGACAGATACGCAGTATTTT
NA	TRBD2	TRBJ2-6	TRBV6-5	CASSYGGVGANVLTF	TGTGCCAGCAGTTACGGGGGGGTTGGGGCCAACGTCCTGACTTTC
few	NA	TRBJ2-7	TRBV28	CASSLTGTGSYEQYF	TGTGCCAGCAGTCTCACCGGGACGGGATCCTACGAGCAGTACTTC
NA	NA	TRBJ2-7	TRBV5-1	CASSPGILTYEQYF	TGCGCCAGCAGCCCGGGTATACTCACCTACGAGCAGTACTTC
NA	NA	TRBJ2-5	TRBV5-1	CASSVSQSEEQYF	TGCGCCAGCAGCGTGAGTCAGTCGGAAGAGCAGTACTTC
NA	NA	TRBJ2-2	TRBV3-1	CASSQDRFTGTNTGELFF	TGTGCCAGCAGCCAAGATAGATTTACGGGAACGAACACCGGGGAGCTGTTTTTT
few	TRBD2	TRBJ2-5	TRBV7-2	CASRSGLAGGIQETQYF	TGTGCCAGCAGATCGGGACTAGCGGGAGGTATTCAAGAGACCCAGTACTTC
NA	NA	TRBJ2-4	TRBV28	CASSLGPSRAKNIQYF	TGTGCCAGCAGCCTTGGACCGTCCCGAGCCAAAAACATTCAGTACTTC
few	NA	TRBJ2-7	TRBV28	CASQFSDRAYEQYF	TGTGCCAGCCAATTCTCAGACAGAGCCTACGAGCAGTACTTC
few	NA	TRBJ2-7	TRBV11-2	CASSLVRVRSYEQYF	TGTGCCAGCAGCTTAGTAAGGGTTCGGTCCTACGAGCAGTACTTC
NA	NA	TRBJ2-7	TRBV2	CASTADRSYEQYF	TGTGCCAGCACCGCTGACAGGTCCTACGAGCAGTACTTC
few	NA	TRBJ2-7	TRBV7-9	CASSDVYEQYF	TGTGCCAGCAGCGACGTCTACGAGCAGTACTTC
NA	NA	TRBJ2-3	TRBV14	CASSQYSDTQYF	TGTGCCAGCAGCCAGTACTCAGATACGCAGTATTTT
NA	TRBD1	TRBJ2-7	TRBV27	CASSSPRTGGGYEQYF	TGTGCCAGTAGTTCGCCCAGGACAGGGGGCGGGTACGAGCAGTACTTC
few	TRBD1	TRBJ2-1	TRBV5-1	CASSEGQGVYNEQFF	TGCGCCAGCAGCGAAGGACAGGGTGTTTACAATGAGCAGTTCTTC
few	TRBD2	TRBJ2-7	TRBV27	CASSTGTSDYEQYF	TGTGCCAGCAGCACCGGGACTAGCGACTACGAGCAGTACTTC
NA	TRBD2	TRBJ2-7	TRBV20-1	CSAFRTSGRATGYEQYF	TGCAGTGCTTTCAGGACTAGCGGGAGGGCAACTGGATACGAGCAGTACTTC
NA	NA	TRBJ1-5	TRBV7-2	CASSPFGGAARQPQHF	TGTGCCAGCAGTCCTTTCGGGGGCGCAGCACGGCAGCCCCAGCATTTT
NA	NA	TRBJ2-7	TRBV7-2	CASSPPGPTIYEQYF	TGTGCCAGCAGCCCACCGGGACCGACTATCTACGAGCAGTACTTC
few	NA	TRBJ1-2	TRBV5-1	CASTLGAGIEGYTF	TGCGCCAGCACCTTGGGGGCAGGGATAGAGGGCTACACCTTC
NA	TRBD1	TRBJ2-1	TRBV5-1	CASSFGQGSTFNEQFF	TGCGCCAGCAGTTTCGGACAGGGGTCGACTTTCAATGAGCAGTTCTTC
NA	NA	TRBJ2-7	TRBV12-3/TRBV12-4	CASSQLGARQYF	TGTGCCAGCAGCCAACTAGGGGCGCGGCAGTACTTC
NA	TRBD1	TRBJ1-4	TRBV28	CASRNRGGNEKLFF	TGTGCCAGCAGGAACAGGGGAGGCAATGAAAAACTGTTTTTT
few	TRBD2	TRBJ2-1	TRBV7-2	CASSLEGLAYNEQFF	TGTGCCAGCAGCTTAGAGGGACTAGCCTACAATGAGCAGTTCTTC
few	NA	TRBJ2-5	TRBV28	CASSSGREETQYF	TGTGCCAGCAGCTCCGGACGGGAAGAGACCCAGTACTTC
NA	TRBD1	TRBJ1-4	TRBV5-1	CASSLATGVNEKLFF	TGCGCCAGCAGCTTGGCCACAGGGGTTAATGAAAAACTGTTTTTT
few	TRBD2	TRBJ2-5	TRBV18	CASSLRRLAGPQETQYF	TGTGCCAGCTCACTACGACGACTAGCGGGGCCACAAGAGACCCAGTACTTC
few	NA	TRBJ2-3	TRBV7-3	CASSLTVSVADTQYF	TGTGCCAGCAGCTTAACGGTCTCGGTCGCAGATACGCAGTATTTT
NA	NA	TRBJ2-1	TRBV7-3	CASSLMGGSYNEQFF	TGTGCCAGCAGCTTAATGGGTGGGTCCTACAATGAGCAGTTCTTC
few	TRBD2	TRBJ2-5	TRBV27	CASTFAGGETQYF	TGTGCCAGCACCTTCGCGGGGGGTGAGACCCAGTACTTC
NA	TRBD2	TRBJ2-1	TRBV7-2	CASSARGQLAGRGNEQFF	TGTGCCAGCAGCGCTAGGGGCCAACTAGCGGGAAGAGGAAATGAGCAGTTCTTC